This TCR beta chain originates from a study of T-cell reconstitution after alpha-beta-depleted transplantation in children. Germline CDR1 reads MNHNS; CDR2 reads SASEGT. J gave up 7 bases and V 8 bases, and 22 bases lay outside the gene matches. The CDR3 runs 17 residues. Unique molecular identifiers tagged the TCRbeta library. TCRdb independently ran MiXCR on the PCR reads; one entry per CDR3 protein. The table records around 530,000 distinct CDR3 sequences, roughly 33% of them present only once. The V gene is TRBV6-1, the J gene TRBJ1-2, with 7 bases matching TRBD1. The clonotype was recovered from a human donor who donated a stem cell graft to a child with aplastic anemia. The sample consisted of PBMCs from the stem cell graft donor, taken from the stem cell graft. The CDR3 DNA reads TGTGCCAGCCGAACGTTGGGGGAACAGGGGAAGGGCGGTGGCTACACCTTC. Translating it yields CASRTLGEQGKGGGYTF.